This TCR beta chain was recorded in a study of blood T cells in healthy people across ages. Study-wide context: Capture by template switching was about one barcoded beta molecule per two T cells.

Germline CDR1 reads LGHDT; CDR2 reads YNNKEL (reference sequence). This CDR3 spans 16 amino acids. J was trimmed by 2 bases and V by 3 bases; bases with no gene match: 10. The authors ran a second PCR of roughly 6 to 12 cycles using a sample-barcoded 5' primer and a J-beta primer mix. A template-switch adaptor containing 12 random nucleotides labeled each cDNA molecule. TCRdb re-called the 5' RACE reads through MiXCR, storing one row per CDR3 protein. The sample includes about 1.6 million distinct CDR3 sequences, almost 35% of them seen just once. Extractions gave at least 5 micrograms of total RNA per sample. With regard to this clonotype: The antigen is undetermined.

Findings and limits, study-wide: Older age coincided with a roughly linear decline in TCR beta diversity per million T cells.

The rearrangement uses TRBV3-1 and TRBJ2-7; 7 bases line up with TRBD1. Material for sequencing was blood. The source is a woman aged 30 to 39 in good health. The CDR3: CASSQVTGLMTYEQYF. In DNA form, the CDR3 reads TGTGCCAGCAGCCAGGTGACAGGGTTGATGACCTACGAGCAGTACTTC.